This TCR beta chain was identified during a study of blood T cell repertoires in COVID-19. Study background: The origin of the acute and convalescent COVID-19 samples was the United States, Italy and Spain. Sources were T cells, B-cell-depleted T cells, or PBMCs; the material itself was cDNA or gDNA.

Libraries were prepared by immunoSEQ multiplex PCR; TCRdb keeps only in-frame clonotypes and omits some of them. The sample carries 150,000 to 180,000 clones, approximately 79% recorded once. J gave up 5 bases and V 3 bases, and 7 bases lay outside the gene matches. The CDR3 loop spans 15 amino acids. Germline V gene lookup returns CDR1 LNHDA and CDR2 SQIVND (reference sequence). Clinical history reported by participants formed the basis on which cohorts were assigned. Recovered participants had two consecutive negative NP/OP PCR tests, healthcare professional clearance, or symptom resolution. The specimen sequenced was PBMCs or T cells enriched from blood (not recorded which). This TCR came from a man in his fifties or sixties who had recovered from COVID-19. This chain links TRBV19 with TRBJ1-2; 9 bases map to TRBD1. The CDR3 protein is CASSIRDRVGYGYTF. In nucleotides, the CDR3 is TGTGCCAGTAGTATCCGGGACAGGGTTGGGTATGGCTACACCTTC.